This T cell receptor (beta chain) was obtained from a study of blood T cell repertoires in COVID-19. The overall study: Samples taken during acute and convalescent COVID-19 were collected in the United States, Italy and Spain. PBMCs, B-cell-depleted T cells, or T cells provided the cDNA or gDNA that made up the material.

In the source study's methods: Amplified reference gene primers provided the basis for estimating nucleated cell counts. This table comes from immunoSEQ multiplex PCR, and its TCRdb copy is limited to in-frame clones, with some not included. V, J and clone size are those of that table, while D and trimming were read from the DNA. Among about 130,000 clones listed, about four fifths were seen once. J gave up 1 base and V 0 bases, and 5 bases lay outside the gene matches. This CDR3 is 17 amino acids long. Germline values: CDR1 SGHNT, CDR2 YYREEE (reference sequence). The chain recombines TRBV5-4 with TRBJ2-3, with TRBD2 matching over 10 bases. Material: peripheral blood. The source is a man aged 55 to 70 with acute or convalescent COVID-19. CDR3 bases: TGTGCCAGCAGCTTGGCGGCCGGGACTAGCGGCACAGATACGCAGTATTTT. It specifies CASSLAAGTSGTDTQYF.